Ten or more counts support the clone carrying this T cell receptor beta chain. The target antigen is unknown. 5'RACE generated cDNA with 10-nucleotide random UMIs. Over 170 million TCR-beta sequences (from 15-18 subjects) were yielded by each sequencing run. In TCRdb, the 5' RACE reads were re-called with MiXCR into one record per CDR3 protein. The sample consists of tens of thousands of distinct CDR3 sequences, around 3.1% of them appearing once. This CDR3 spans 13 amino acids. The germline V and J ends were trimmed by 7 bases and 0 bases, with 9 bases remaining between them. This entry is derived from a study of neurological immune-mediated disorders. Study results and caveats: When grouped phylogenetically, the repertoires of 18 of the 34 multiple sclerosis patients fell together in one related-CDR3 cluster, which is a possible signature.

This clonotype originated in a man aged 35-49 years with multiple sclerosis. Source material: PBMCs. The rearrangement uses TRBV12-3 or TRBV12-4 and TRBJ1-1, with D hard to call. DNA of the CDR3: TGTGCCAGCACTAGGAGCATGAACACTGAAGCTTTCTTT. Translation gives CASTRSMNTEAFF.